A single sample is the source of the 6 T cell receptor beta chains below, sequenced in a study of T-cell reconstitution after alpha-beta-depleted transplantation in children. Library preparation (for TCRbeta) was performed with unique molecular identifiers. TCRdb reprocessed the PCR reads with MiXCR, giving one entry per CDR3 protein. The table has approximately 400,000 distinct CDR3 sequences, under 20% seen once. The sample was PBMCs, mostly from graft donor cells, taken 360 days after TCRalphabeta/CD19-depleted stem cell transplant. The receptor source for this set is a boy under three years old who had a stem cell transplant for Wiskott-Aldrich syndrome, so the T cells may come from the graft donor.

This clonotype was seen a single time. The chain links TRBV29-1 to TRBJ2-1, with TRBD2 identical over 10 bases. Germline values: CDR1 SQVTM, CDR2 ANQGSEA. The CDR3 extends over 17 amino acids. After removal of 4 bases from V and 4 bases from J, the junction contained 13 bases not matched to a gene. The CDR3 sequence is CSVALLLAGGGYNEQFF. Here the CDR3 DNA reads TGCAGCGTTGCCCTCCTCTTAGCGGGAGGTGGATACAATGAGCAGTTCTTC.

This clonotype was counted only a few times. This sequence joins TRBV10-1 and TRBJ2-2, with unresolved D. Trimming took 3 bases from V and 1 from J, leaving 6 bases between them. CDR3 length equals 14 residues. Germline V gives CDR1 WNHNN, CDR2 SYGVQD (reference sequence). The CDR3 DNA is TGCGCCAGCAGTGATACGGGGAACACCGGGGAGCTGTTTTTT. Translation gives CASSDTGNTGELFF.

This clonotype has only a few counts. The rearrangement uses TRBV20-1 and TRBJ2-1; D gene uncertain. V shed 4 bases and J shed 1 base, with 8 bases lying between them. Germline lookup yields CDR1 DFQATT and CDR2 SNEGSKA (reference sequence). This CDR3 has 13 residues. The CDR3 DNA reads TGCAGTGCTACCAGCGCTTCCTACAATGAGCAGTTCTTC. This codes for CSATSASYNEQFF.

By share of the sample, this clonotype is medium-sized. This sequence joins TRBV5-1 and TRBJ2-1; TRBD2 might be the D (6 bases). Germline values: CDR1 SGHRS, CDR2 YFSETQ. The V gene lost 4 bases and the J gene lost 3 bases, with 8 bases spanning the gap. There are 13 residues in the CDR3. This CDR3 reads CASSPGLYNEQFF. The CDR3, as DNA: TGCGCCAGCAGCCCGGGACTCTACAATGAGCAGTTCTTC.

The count of this clonotype is one. V usage is TRBV5-6 and J usage is TRBJ2-7; 8 bases line up with TRBD1. CDR3 length: 16 amino acids. V shed 4 bases, J shed 4 bases, and the junction held 13 bases outside the gene matches. The germline CDR1 and CDR2 sequences are SGHDT and YYEEEE. CDR3 region: CASSLLWTGSWYEQYF. The CDR3 coding sequence is TGTGCCAGCAGCCTATTGTGGACAGGGAGCTGGTACGAGCAGTACTTC.

In its sample, this clonotype was seen many times. The CDR3 protein is CSARPRSSYNEQFF. As DNA, the CDR3 is TGCAGTGCTAGGCCGAGGAGCTCCTACAATGAGCAGTTCTTC. The chain has TRBV20-1 and TRBJ2-1; D call uncertain. Per the germline V gene, CDR1 is DFQATT and CDR2 is SNEGSKA (reference sequence). V shed 3 bases and J shed 0 bases, with 9 bases lying between them. The length of the CDR3 is 14 residues.